The 27 T cell receptor beta chains listed next were all sequenced from one sample in a study of CD8+ T cells in alopecia areata. RNA extraction and reverse transcription yielded cDNA as sequencing template. The data were produced by immunoSEQ multiplex PCR, yet TCRdb's version contains in-frame clones alone and is incomplete. The profile shows some 200,000 clones, approximately 56% of them singletons. Treatment here: oral pan-JAK inhibitor, 5-10 mg twice daily. Source: CD4+ T cells sorted from blood, taken at week 4, from a patient treated with tofacitinib. The receptors stem from a human donor with alopecia areata.

This clone was seen more than once but under ten times. The chain joins TRBV10-3 to TRBJ2-5; 10 bases are a match to TRBD1. Germline CDR1 reads ENHRY; CDR2 reads SYGVKD. Losses at the gene ends were 6 bases for V and 5 bases for J; bases not matched to a gene: 6. The CDR3 contains 14 residues. The DNA of the CDR3 is TGTGCCATCAGCCCGACAGGGGGCTACGAGACCCAGTACTTC. Protein: CAISPTGGYETQYF.

V gene TRBV1 combines with J gene TRBJ2-5; the DNA was not compared with TRBD2, the D call given in the table. TRBV1 is noted as a pseudogene. CDR3 length: 15 residues. The CDR3 DNA reads TGCACCAGCAGCCTTAAAGCGGGGGACCAAGAGACCCAGTACTTC. It yields the protein CTSSLKAGDQETQYF.

The rearrangement joins TRBV4-1 to TRBJ1-2; D remains unclear. V was pared by 3 bases and J by 8 bases, with 22 bases between. The V gene's germline CDR1 is MGHRA and CDR2 YSYEKL. The CDR3 runs to 16 residues. CDR3 sequence reads: CASSHRSFDGRDGYTF. CDR3 coding DNA: TGCGCCAGCAGCCACAGATCGTTCGACGGACGCGACGGCTACACCTTC.

The chain combines TRBV9 with TRBJ2-3; the D is unclear. The germline V gene encodes CDR1 SGDLS and CDR2 YYNGEE. V was pared by 3 bases and J by 1 base, with 9 bases between. The CDR3 loop spans 14 amino acids. Here the CDR3 reads CASSGARGTDTQYF. DNA for the CDR3: TGTGCCAGCAGCGGTGCTCGGGGCACAGATACGCAGTATTTT.

This clone was seen a handful of times. The chain carries TRBV29-1 and TRBJ2-6, with D unclear. CDR1 SQVTM and CDR2 ANQGSEA come from the germline V gene. The CDR3 is made up of 16 amino acids. The ends were cut back, 3 bases at V and 0 bases at J, with 12 bases in the middle. Here the CDR3 reads CSVEAEWGSGANVLTF. CDR3 nucleotides: TGCAGCGTTGAGGCTGAGTGGGGCTCTGGGGCCAACGTCCTGACTTTC.

There are a few counts of this clone. The J gene is TRBJ2-1, the V gene TRBV19, with 7 bases aligning to TRBD1. The germline V gene has CDR1 LNHDA and CDR2 SQIVND (reference sequence). J lost 3 bases, V lost 4 bases, and 9 bases had no gene match. The CDR3 length is 16 residues. The DNA of the CDR3 is TGTGCCAGTAGTAAGCGCGAGGGACAGAGCTACAATGAGCAGTTCTTC. The encoded protein is CASSKREGQSYNEQFF.

The chain carries TRBV2 and TRBJ1-5; possibly TRBD1 for D (5 bases). V was pared by 6 bases and J by 2 bases, with 14 bases between. This CDR3 spans 15 amino acids. The germline V gene has CDR1 SNHLY and CDR2 FYNNEI. The CDR3 loop reads CASRSGGTRNQPQHF. CDR3 DNA sequence: TGTGCCAGCAGGTCCGGCGGGACCCGCAATCAGCCCCAGCATTTT.

The chain is built from TRBV30 and TRBJ1-6, with D uncertain. The V end lost 1 base, the J end lost 10 bases, and 11 bases lay between the germline ends. This CDR3 region has 13 residues. In germline, CDR1 is GTSNPN, CDR2 SVGIG (reference sequence). The CDR3 loop reads CAWSGTGISPLHF. The CDR3, as DNA: TGTGCCTGGAGTGGGACCGGGATCTCACCCCTCCACTTT.

The chain employs TRBV7-2 and TRBJ2-5, with D possibly TRBD1 on 5 matching bases. V dropped 2 bases and J dropped 4 bases, with 11 bases sitting between them. Germline V gene lookup returns CDR1 SGHTA and CDR2 FQGNSA. The CDR3 runs to 14 residues. CDR3 protein: CASSLSGSVETQYF. The CDR3 DNA reads TGTGCCAGCAGCTTATCAGGGTCAGTAGAGACCCAGTACTTC. Full variable domain (rest looked up from reference TRBV7-2 and TRBJ2-5): GAGVSQSPSNKVTEKGKDVELRCDPISGHTALYWYRQSLGQGLEFLIYFQGNSAPDKSGLPSDRFSAERTGGSVSTLTIQRTQQEDSAVYLCASSLSGSVETQYFGPGTRLLVL.

The chain employs TRBV29-1 and TRBJ1-2; D remains unclear. The germline V and J ends were trimmed by 4 bases and 0 bases, with 9 bases remaining between them. Germline CDR1 SQVTM, CDR2 ANQGSEA. This CDR3 is built from 13 residues. The CDR3 here is CSVVPLANYGYTF. The DNA of the CDR3 is TGCAGCGTTGTGCCCCTCGCTAACTATGGCTACACCTTC.

The chain recombines TRBV29-1 with TRBJ1-2; D gene ambiguous. CDR3 length equals 13 residues. The germline V gene has CDR1 SQVTM and CDR2 ANQGSEA. The V end lost 3 bases, the J end lost 4 bases, and 12 bases lay between the germline ends. The chain's CDR3 is CSVEAMTSYGYTF. The CDR3 nucleotides are TGCAGCGTTGAGGCAATGACGAGCTATGGCTACACCTTC.

The CDR3 loop is CASSQEGALSPGELFF. The CDR3 DNA is TGCGCCAGCAGCCAAGAGGGAGCCCTAAGCCCCGGGGAGCTGTTTTTT. The genes are TRBV4-3 and TRBJ2-2, with D tentatively TRBD2 (5 bases). Trimming removed 0 bases from V and 6 bases from J, with 14 bases in between. The CDR3 covers 16 residues. Germline V gene lookup returns CDR1 LGHNA and CDR2 YSLEER.

The V and J genes are TRBV7-2 and TRBJ1-2; weak D call: TRBD1 (5 bases). Germline values: CDR1 SGHTA, CDR2 FQGNSA. Trimming removed 5 bases at V and 6 bases at J, with 7 bases between. This CDR3 contains 11 residues. This chain's CDR3 is CASSPRDGYTF. In DNA, the CDR3 is TGTGCCAGCAGCCCCAGGGATGGCTACACCTTC.

This chain connects TRBV5-6 to TRBJ2-5, with TRBD2 matching 8 bases. The CDR3 sequence is 17 residues long. V lost 0 bases, J lost 5 bases, and 12 bases stayed unmatched. Looked up from germline, CDR1 is SGHDT and CDR2 is YYEEEE. CDR3 bases: TGTGCCAGCAGCTTGGCGCTAGCGGGCCTAAGAGGGGAGACCCAGTACTTC. It encodes CASSLALAGLRGETQYF.

The chain recombines TRBV25-1 with TRBJ1-5; 8 bases fit TRBD1. The CDR3 consists of 14 residues. Germline CDR1 MGHDK, CDR2 SYGVNS. V gave up 6 bases and J gave up 6 bases; unmatched junction bases: 7. Here the CDR3 reads CASSSDRVFQPQHF. CDR3 DNA: TGTGCCAGCAGCTCGGACAGGGTTTTTCAGCCCCAGCATTTT.

This chain connects TRBV29-1 to TRBJ2-5, with 12 bases fitting TRBD2. Per germline, CDR1 SQVTM and CDR2 ANQGSEA. V lost 6 bases to trimming and J lost 4 bases; unmatched junction nucleotides: 6. This CDR3 contains 14 residues. CDR3: CSVGLAGTGETQYF. CDR3 DNA sequence: TGCAGCGTCGGACTAGCGGGGACAGGAGAGACCCAGTACTTC.

The chain couples TRBV4-1 to TRBJ1-6; D unclear. CDR1 is MGHRA, CDR2 YSYEKL, per germline. The V gene lost 1 base and the J gene lost 7 bases, with 5 bases spanning the gap. The CDR3 loop spans 13 amino acids. The CDR3: CASSQVLNSPLHF. In nucleotides, the CDR3 is TGCGCCAGCAGCCAAGTCCTCAATTCACCCCTCCACTTT.

This clone was seen just once. This sequence joins TRBV28 and TRBJ1-2; D not resolved. Germline V CDR1 and CDR2: MDHEN, SYDVKM. The CDR3 length is 14 residues. V lost 2 bases and J 3 bases, leaving 10 bases between the germline ends. The CDR3 here is CASSLESTDYGYTF. The DNA for the CDR3 is TGTGCCAGCAGTTTAGAGTCTACGGACTATGGCTACACCTTC.

This chain joins TRBV4-2 and TRBJ1-2, with 8 bases matching TRBD1. The length of the CDR3 is 15 residues. V lost 0 bases, J lost 6 bases, and 6 bases stayed unmatched. The germline gives CDR1 LGHNA, CDR2 YNFKEQ. The CDR3, as DNA: TGTGCCAGCAGCCAAGATTCGTACAGGGGGAATGGCTACACCTTC. Translated, it gives CASSQDSYRGNGYTF.

This clone was counted a few times. The chain joins TRBV29-1 to TRBJ2-1; D is unclear. Germline V lookup: CDR1 SQVTM, CDR2 ANQGSEA. The V end lost 2 bases, the J end lost 8 bases, and 10 bases lay between the germline ends. CDR3 length equals 12 residues. The CDR3 DNA reads TGCAGCGTTGAAATGGGGAACCATGAGCAGTTCTTC. This codes for CSVEMGNHEQFF.

This rearrangement joins TRBV7-9 to TRBJ2-5; D might be TRBD2 (6 bases). Germline V CDR1 and CDR2: SEHNR, FQNEAQ (reference sequence). V was pared by 4 bases and J by 4 bases, with 16 bases between. This CDR3 is 15 amino acids long. The CDR3 is CASSWASGQGETQYF. The CDR3 DNA follows: TGTGCCAGCAGCTGGGCAAGCGGGCAAGGAGAGACCCAGTACTTC.

The chain's CDR3 is CASSEVRQTGELFF. CDR3 nucleotide sequence: TGTGCCAGCAGTGAGGTTCGACAGACCGGGGAGCTGTTTTTT. The rearrangement uses TRBV25-1 and TRBJ2-2; TRBD1 might be the D (5 bases). There are 14 residues in the CDR3. CDR1 is MGHDK and CDR2 is SYGVNS in the germline V gene. Trimming cost V 3 bases and J 5 bases, with 10 bases left between them. Combining the CDR3 with reference TRBV25-1 and TRBJ2-2 gives the whole variable domain EADIYQTPRYLVIGTGKKITLECSQTMGHDKMYWYQQDPGMELHLIHYSYGVNSTEKGDLSSESTVSRIRTEHFPLTLESARPSHTSQYLCASSEVRQTGELFFGEGSRLTVL.

The chain carries TRBV15 and TRBJ1-5; no definite D call. V lost 1 base and J 3 bases, leaving 7 bases between the germline ends. CDR3 length equals 14 residues. CDR1 is LNHNV and CDR2 is YYDKDF in the germline V gene (reference sequence). The DNA of the CDR3 is TGTGCCACCAGCAGAGGGCAGCACAATCAGCCCCAGCATTTT. Protein sequence: CATSRGQHNQPQHF.

The chain is built from TRBV9 and TRBJ1-6; 7 bases are a match to TRBD1. V dropped 4 bases and J dropped 1; count of bases not matched to a gene: 5. CDR3 length: 16 residues. From germline, CDR1 is SGDLS and CDR2 YYNGEE. CDR3 in DNA: TGTGCCAGCAGCCTCGGGACAGCTTCCTATAATTCACCCCTCCACTTT. It specifies CASSLGTASYNSPLHF.

The chain couples TRBV28 to TRBJ2-3; D may correspond to TRBD1 or TRBD2 (5 bases each). CDR1 and CDR2 from the germline V gene are MDHEN and SYDVKM. The CDR3 has 12 amino acids. V lost 7 bases, J lost 4 bases, and 9 bases lay in between. CDR3 nucleotides: TGTGCCAGCAAAAGGGGAGCAGATACGCAGTATTTT. Translation gives CASKRGADTQYF.

This chain connects TRBV28 to TRBJ1-2; D might be TRBD1 (6 bases). The CDR3 is made up of 16 amino acids. From germline, CDR1 is MDHEN and CDR2 SYDVKM. The germline V and J ends were trimmed by 6 bases and 5 bases, with 22 bases remaining between them. CDR3 region: CASSPSGGLGVYGYTF. The DNA for the CDR3 is TGTGCCAGCAGCCCGTCGGGGGGGCTCGGAGTTTATGGCTACACCTTC.

V gene TRBV5-1 combines with J gene TRBJ2-3; D gene unclear. V lost 4 bases and J lost 0, with 18 bases in between. The germline V gene has CDR1 SGHRS and CDR2 YFSETQ. CDR3 length equals 17 residues. This chain's CDR3 is CASSLTYNPTSTDTQYF. The CDR3, as DNA: TGCGCCAGCAGCCTTACCTATAATCCAACTAGCACAGATACGCAGTATTTT.